These 19 T cell receptor beta chains came from one sample sequenced in a study of cytomegalovirus exposure and HLA in healthy donors. PCR involved 60 Vbeta and 13 Jbeta primers. The method was immunoSEQ multiplex PCR; TCRdb's version includes in-frame clones alone and lacks a portion of them. The data contain 150,000 to 200,000 clones, around two thirds of them singletons. The specimen sequenced was PBMCs. The receptors originated from a man younger than 40 in good health and CMV-seropositive.

This clone was found a few times. The genes are TRBV10-1 and TRBJ2-3; possibly TRBD1 for D (5 bases). In germline, CDR1 is WNHNN, CDR2 SYGVQD (reference sequence). CDR3 length: 16 amino acids. V shed 0 bases and J shed 4 bases, with 14 bases lying between them. CDR3 in amino acids: CASSESIGKGADTQYF. DNA of the CDR3: TGCGCCAGCAGTGAGTCGATTGGAAAAGGGGCAGATACGCAGTATTTT.

The J gene is TRBJ2-5, the V gene TRBV2, with 8 bases fitting TRBD1. Losses at the gene ends were 6 bases for V and 2 bases for J; bases not matched to a gene: 2. The CDR3 length is 13 residues. Germline values: CDR1 SNHLY, CDR2 FYNNEI. CDR3 loop: CASSGTGQETQYF. Written as DNA, the CDR3 is TGTGCCAGCAGCGGGACAGGTCAAGAGACCCAGTACTTC.

In this sample, this clone turned up a few times. CDR3 DNA sequence: TGTGCCAGCAGCACCCCCCCTAGCGGGAGTAGGGGGGCCCAGTACTTC. Translated: CASSTPPSGSRGAQYF. The chain recombines TRBV7-2 with TRBJ2-5, with TRBD2 matching over 10 bases. With 5 bases clipped from V and 9 bases from J, the junction kept 15 bases outside the gene matches. Germline lookup yields CDR1 SGHTA and CDR2 FQGNSA. The CDR3 extends over 16 amino acids.

The V gene is TRBV4-1, the J gene TRBJ2-1, with D possibly matching TRBD1 (5 bases). This CDR3 region has 13 residues. Germline V gene lookup returns CDR1 MGHRA and CDR2 YSYEKL. With 4 bases removed from V and 5 bases from J, the gap between germline ends came to 9 bases. Here the CDR3 DNA reads TGCGCCAGCAGCCTACAGGTCAACAATGAGCAGTTCTTC. This translates into CASSLQVNNEQFF.

The rearrangement uses TRBV28 and TRBJ2-7, with TRBD2 identical over 7 bases. Germline V gene data show CDR1 as MDHEN and CDR2 as SYDVKM. The V gene end was trimmed by 2 bases and the J gene end by 7 bases; junction bases not matched to a gene: 11. The CDR3 has 15 residues. The CDR3 loop reads CASSLTQAGVGEQYF. As DNA, the CDR3 is TGTGCCAGCAGTTTAACCCAGGCGGGGGTGGGAGAGCAGTACTTC.

The chain carries TRBV4-2 and TRBJ1-2, with 10 bases matching TRBD1. CDR1 LGHNA and CDR2 YNFKEQ come from the germline V gene. This CDR3 is 15 amino acids long. V gave up 1 base and J gave up 8 bases; unmatched junction bases: 7. The CDR3 sequence is CASSQATGGRDGYTF. CDR3 DNA: TGTGCCAGCAGCCAAGCGACAGGGGGCAGGGACGGCTACACCTTC.

The chain links TRBV25-1 to TRBJ2-7; tentatively, D is TRBD2 (5 bases). V was trimmed by 4 bases and J by 0 bases, leaving 7 bases between them. Germline V gene lookup returns CDR1 MGHDK and CDR2 SYGVNS. The length of the CDR3 is 13 residues. In nucleotides, the CDR3 is TGTGCCAGCAGTGCCCGGGGCTCCTACGAGCAGTACTTC. Its protein product is CASSARGSYEQYF.

This rearrangement joins TRBV18 to TRBJ1-5, with TRBD1 matching over 10 bases. The CDR3 is 15 residues long. The V gene's germline CDR1 is KGHSH and CDR2 LQKENI. Losses at the gene ends were 1 base for V and 5 bases for J; bases not matched to a gene: 2. The CDR3 loop reads CASSPRGTGDQPQHF. The CDR3 DNA reads TGTGCCAGCTCACCACGAGGGACAGGGGATCAGCCCCAGCATTTT.

The chain recombines TRBV27 with TRBJ2-1; a possible D gene is TRBD1 (6 bases). V lost 7 bases to trimming and J lost 4 bases, with 8 bases between them. Germline CDR1 MNHEY, CDR2 SMNVEV (reference sequence). The CDR3 is made up of 12 amino acids. The CDR3 reads CASKRGYNEQFF. CDR3 DNA sequence: TGTGCCAGCAAGAGGGGGTACAATGAGCAGTTCTTC.

This chain uses TRBV5-6 with TRBJ1-2, with TRBD1 matching over 10 bases. J was trimmed by 8 bases and V by 6 bases; bases with no gene match: 7. The V gene's germline CDR1 is SGHDT and CDR2 YYEEEE. CDR3 size: 13 residues. The CDR3 here is CASITTGGWGYTF. As DNA, the CDR3 is TGTGCCAGCATAACGACAGGGGGCTGGGGCTACACCTTC.

The chain links TRBV7-9 to TRBJ2-2; 7 nucleotides agree with TRBD1. Germline-derived CDR1 and CDR2 are SEHNR and FQNEAQ (reference sequence). The V segment lost 6 bases and the J segment 2 bases; nucleotides outside the gene matches: 6. This CDR3 region has 15 residues. CDR3 nucleotides: TGTGCCAGCAGGGTACAGGGGACAAACACCGGGGAGCTGTTTTTT. Translation gives CASRVQGTNTGELFF.

This clone was seen only once. The CDR3 is CASSSTPLAGGLDEQFF. CDR3 DNA sequence: TGTGCCAGCAGCTCCACCCCACTAGCGGGAGGGCTGGATGAGCAGTTCTTC. The chain recombines TRBV7-3 with TRBJ2-1, with 13 bases lining up with TRBD2. The junction had 11 bases not matched to a gene; V was cut back by 4 bases and J by 8 bases. The CDR3 is made up of 17 amino acids. CDR1 is SGHTA, CDR2 FQGTGA, per germline.

CDR3: CASRPTGDTQYF. As DNA, the CDR3 is TGTGCCAGCAGACCAACGGGAGATACGCAGTATTTT. This chain joins TRBV7-8 and TRBJ2-3; D not resolved. Germline loops: CDR1 SGHVS, CDR2 FQNEAQ. The CDR3 covers 12 residues. V shed 6 bases and J shed 5 bases, with 9 bases lying between them.

J is TRBJ2-7 and V is TRBV28; tentatively, D is TRBD1 (6 bases). V lost 7 bases and J 4 bases, leaving 14 bases between the germline ends. From germline, CDR1 is MDHEN and CDR2 SYDVKM. The CDR3 contains 13 residues. CDR3 in amino acids: CASTSSGQYEQYF. DNA of the CDR3: TGTGCCAGCACTTCCAGTGGACAGTACGAGCAGTACTTC.

V and J are TRBV5-6 and TRBJ1-2; TRBD1 matches 8 bases. This CDR3 contains 13 residues. Unmatched junction bases numbered 7, after V lost 4 bases and J lost 8 bases. Germline lookup yields CDR1 SGHDT and CDR2 YYEEEE. The CDR3 DNA reads TGTGCCAGCAGCCCTAGGACAGGGAGCGGCTACACCTTC. It encodes CASSPRTGSGYTF. Together with reference TRBV5-6 and TRBJ1-2, the CDR3 gives the full variable domain: DAGVTQSPTHLIKTRGQQVTLRCSPKSGHDTVSWYQQALGQGPQFIFQYYEEEERQRGNFPDRFSGHQFPNYSSELNVNALLLGDSALYLCASSPRTGSGYTFGSGTRLTVV.

This clone was counted between two and nine times. The chain combines TRBV25-1 with TRBJ1-4; perhaps TRBD1 as D (6 bases). Trimming removed 3 bases at V and 8 bases at J, with 10 bases between. This CDR3 spans 13 amino acids. Germline V gene data show CDR1 as MGHDK and CDR2 as SYGVNS. In nucleotides, the CDR3 is TGTGCCAGCAGTGAGGGGGCACGGGAAAAACTGTTTTTT. It codes for CASSEGAREKLFF.

The rearrangement links TRBV11-2 to TRBJ2-7; the match to TRBD2 covers 9 bases. The CDR3 consists of 13 residues. V shed 8 bases and J 3 bases; nucleotides not matched to a gene: 5. CDR1 SGHAT and CDR2 FQNNGV come from the germline V gene. For the CDR3, the DNA is TGTGCCAGCGGATTTAGCGGGAGCTACGAGCAGTACTTC. It specifies CASGFSGSYEQYF.

J is TRBJ1-1 and V is TRBV19; no definite D call. V dropped 5 bases and J dropped 2 bases, with 3 bases sitting between them. This CDR3 spans 11 amino acids. The germline V gene encodes CDR1 LNHDA and CDR2 SQIVND (reference sequence). The CDR3 loop is CASSSNTEAFF. For the CDR3, the DNA is TGTGCCAGTAGTTCAAACACTGAAGCTTTCTTT.

The J gene is TRBJ2-3, the V gene TRBV18, with 14 bases identical to TRBD2. Germline lookup yields CDR1 KGHSH and CDR2 LQKENI. This CDR3 region has 20 residues. The junction had 8 bases not matched to a gene; V was cut back by 0 bases and J by 0 bases. CDR3 region: CASSPPVPGLAGASTDTQYF. For the CDR3, the DNA is TGTGCCAGCTCACCACCTGTCCCGGGACTAGCGGGAGCGAGCACAGATACGCAGTATTTT.